A few counts support the clone carrying this TCR beta chain. The antigen is not known. PCR was performed using 60 Vbeta and 13 Jbeta primers. Sequenced by immunoSEQ multiplex PCR; TCRdb stores in-frame clones only, minus some. The table has about 96,000 clones, over 70% seen once; the top ten hold under 8%. The sample belongs to a study of cytomegalovirus exposure and HLA in healthy donors. Study results and caveats: Cytomegalovirus-associated TCR beta chains were listed, numbering roughly 150.

The source is a man aged 50 to 59 in good health and CMV-seropositive. Sequencing input: PBMCs.

The CDR3, as DNA: TGTGCCAGCAGTTTATCCCTAGCGGGGGTGTCCTACGAGCAGTACTTC. Translation gives CASSLSLAGVSYEQYF. The chain uses TRBV27 and TRBJ2-7, with 10 bases identical to TRBD2. V lost 0 bases, J lost 1 base, and 3 bases stayed unmatched. Per the germline V gene, CDR1 is MNHEY and CDR2 is SMNVEV (reference sequence). The CDR3 loop spans 16 amino acids.